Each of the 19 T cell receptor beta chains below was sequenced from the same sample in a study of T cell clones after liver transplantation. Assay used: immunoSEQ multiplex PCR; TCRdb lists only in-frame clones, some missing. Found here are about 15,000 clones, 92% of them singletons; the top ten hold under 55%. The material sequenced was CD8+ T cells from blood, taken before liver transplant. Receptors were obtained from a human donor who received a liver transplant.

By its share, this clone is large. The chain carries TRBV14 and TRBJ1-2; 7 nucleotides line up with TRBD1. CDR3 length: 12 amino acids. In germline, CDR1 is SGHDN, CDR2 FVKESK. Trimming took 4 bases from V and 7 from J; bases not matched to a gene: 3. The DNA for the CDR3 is TGTGCCAGCAGCCTTGACAGGGTTGGCTACACCTTC. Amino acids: CASSLDRVGYTF.

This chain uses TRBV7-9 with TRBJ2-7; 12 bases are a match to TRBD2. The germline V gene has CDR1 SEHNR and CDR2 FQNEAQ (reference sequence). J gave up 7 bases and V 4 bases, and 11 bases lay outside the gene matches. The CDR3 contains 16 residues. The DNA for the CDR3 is TGTGCCAGCAGCTCCTCGACTAGCGGGAGACAGTTTGAGCAGTACTTC. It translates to CASSSSTSGRQFEQYF.

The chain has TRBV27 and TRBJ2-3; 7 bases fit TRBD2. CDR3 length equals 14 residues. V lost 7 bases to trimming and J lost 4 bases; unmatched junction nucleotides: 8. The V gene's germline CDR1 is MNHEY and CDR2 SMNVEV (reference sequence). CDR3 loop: CASNRAGRADTQYF. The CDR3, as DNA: TGTGCCAGCAATCGGGCGGGGAGGGCAGATACGCAGTATTTT.

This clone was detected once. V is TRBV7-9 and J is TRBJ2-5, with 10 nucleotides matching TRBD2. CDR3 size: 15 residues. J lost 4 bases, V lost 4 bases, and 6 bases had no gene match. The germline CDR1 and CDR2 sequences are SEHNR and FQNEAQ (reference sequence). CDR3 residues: CASSSLAGPPETQYF. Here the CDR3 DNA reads TGTGCCAGCAGCTCACTAGCGGGACCTCCAGAGACCCAGTACTTC.

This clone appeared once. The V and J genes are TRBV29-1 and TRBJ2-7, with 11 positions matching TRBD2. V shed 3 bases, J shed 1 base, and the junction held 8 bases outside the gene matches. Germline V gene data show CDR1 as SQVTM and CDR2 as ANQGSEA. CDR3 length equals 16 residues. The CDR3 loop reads CSVEFTTSGSSYEQYF. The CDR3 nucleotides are TGCAGCGTTGAGTTCACTACTAGCGGGAGTTCCTACGAGCAGTACTTC.

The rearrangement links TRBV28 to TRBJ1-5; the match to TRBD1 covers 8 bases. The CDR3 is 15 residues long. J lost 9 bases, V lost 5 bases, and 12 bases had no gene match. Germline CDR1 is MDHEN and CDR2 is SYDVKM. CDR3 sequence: CASSPYRGSTGPQHF. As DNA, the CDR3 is TGTGCCAGCAGTCCATACAGGGGGTCCACAGGGCCCCAGCATTTT.

The DNA of the CDR3 is TGTGCCAGCAGTTACCAAGAGACCCAGTACTTC. Encoded protein: CASSYQETQYF. The V call is TRBV27, the J call TRBJ2-5; D is ambiguous. Per germline, CDR1 MNHEY and CDR2 SMNVEV (reference sequence). V shed 4 bases and J shed 0 bases, with 0 bases lying between them. This CDR3 spans 11 amino acids.

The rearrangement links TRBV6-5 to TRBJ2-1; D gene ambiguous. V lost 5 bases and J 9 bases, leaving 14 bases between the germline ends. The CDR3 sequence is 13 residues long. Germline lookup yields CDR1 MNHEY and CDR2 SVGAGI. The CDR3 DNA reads TGTGCCAGCAGTCCGACGTCTAGTGGTGAGCAGTTCTTC. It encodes CASSPTSSGEQFF.

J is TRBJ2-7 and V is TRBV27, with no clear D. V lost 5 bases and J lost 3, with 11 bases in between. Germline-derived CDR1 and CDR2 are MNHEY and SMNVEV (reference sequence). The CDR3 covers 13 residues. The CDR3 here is CASSLGYGYEQYF. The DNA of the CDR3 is TGTGCCAGCAGTCTAGGATACGGCTACGAGCAGTACTTC.

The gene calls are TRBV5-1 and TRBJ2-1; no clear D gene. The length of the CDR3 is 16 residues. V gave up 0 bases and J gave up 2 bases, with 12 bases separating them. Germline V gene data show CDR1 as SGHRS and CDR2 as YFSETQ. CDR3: CASSLGPQSAYNEQFF. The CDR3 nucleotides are TGCGCCAGCAGCTTGGGTCCACAGTCCGCCTACAATGAGCAGTTCTTC. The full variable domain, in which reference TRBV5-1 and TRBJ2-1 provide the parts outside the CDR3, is KAGVTQTPRYLIKTRGQQVTLSCSPISGHRSVSWYQQTPGQGLQFLFEYFSETQRNKGNFPGRFSGRQFSNSRSEMNVSTLELGDSALYLCASSLGPQSAYNEQFFGPGTRLTVL.

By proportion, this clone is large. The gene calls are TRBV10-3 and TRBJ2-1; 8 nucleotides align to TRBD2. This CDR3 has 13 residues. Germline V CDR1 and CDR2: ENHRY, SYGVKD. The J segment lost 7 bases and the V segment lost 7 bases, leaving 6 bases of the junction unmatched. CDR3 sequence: CAITGGRTNEQFF. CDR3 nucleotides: TGTGCCATCACTGGCGGGAGGACGAATGAGCAGTTCTTC.

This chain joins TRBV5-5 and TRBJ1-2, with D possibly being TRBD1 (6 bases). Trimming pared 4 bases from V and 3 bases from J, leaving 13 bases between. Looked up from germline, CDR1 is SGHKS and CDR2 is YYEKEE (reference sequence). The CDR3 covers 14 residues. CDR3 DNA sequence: TGTGCCAGCAGCGCAGGGGATCCCCACTATGGCTACACCTTC. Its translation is CASSAGDPHYGYTF.

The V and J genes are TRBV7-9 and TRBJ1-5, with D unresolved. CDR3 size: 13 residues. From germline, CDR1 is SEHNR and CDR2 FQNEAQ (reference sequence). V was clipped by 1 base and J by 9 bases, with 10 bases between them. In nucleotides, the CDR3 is TGTGCCAGCAGCTTAGAAGAGCCTTGGCCCCAGCATTTT. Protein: CASSLEEPWPQHF.

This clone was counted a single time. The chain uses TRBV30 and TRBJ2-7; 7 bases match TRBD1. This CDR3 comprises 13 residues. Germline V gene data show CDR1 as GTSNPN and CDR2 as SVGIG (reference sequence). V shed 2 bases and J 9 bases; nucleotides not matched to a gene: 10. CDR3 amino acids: CAWSSPGTVWQYF. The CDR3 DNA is TGTGCCTGGAGTTCCCCCGGGACAGTATGGCAGTACTTC. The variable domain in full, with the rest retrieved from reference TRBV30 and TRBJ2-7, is SQTIHQWPATLVQPVGSPLSLECTVEGTSNPNLYWYRQAAGRGLQLLFYSVGIGQISSEVPQNLSASRPQDRQFILSSKKLLLSDSGFYLCAWSSPGTVWQYFGPGTRLTVT.

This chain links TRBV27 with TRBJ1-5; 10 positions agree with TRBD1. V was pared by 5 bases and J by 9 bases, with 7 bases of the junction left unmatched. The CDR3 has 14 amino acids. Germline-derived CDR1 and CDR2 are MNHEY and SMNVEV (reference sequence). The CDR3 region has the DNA TGTGCCAGCAGTCAGACAGGGGGCATTTGGCCCCAGCATTTT. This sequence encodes CASSQTGGIWPQHF.

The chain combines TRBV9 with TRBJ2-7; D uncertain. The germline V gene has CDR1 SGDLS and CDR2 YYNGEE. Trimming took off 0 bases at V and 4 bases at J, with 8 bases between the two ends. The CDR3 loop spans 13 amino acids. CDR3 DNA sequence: TGTGCCAGCAGCGTAGCCCTATCTTACGAGCAGTACTTC. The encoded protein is CASSVALSYEQYF.

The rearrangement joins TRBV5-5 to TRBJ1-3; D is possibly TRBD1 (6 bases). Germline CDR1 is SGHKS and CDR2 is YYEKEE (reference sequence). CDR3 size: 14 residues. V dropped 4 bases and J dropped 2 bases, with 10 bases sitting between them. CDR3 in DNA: TGTGCCAGCAGCCCAACAGGGACTGGAAACACCATATATTTT. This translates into CASSPTGTGNTIYF.

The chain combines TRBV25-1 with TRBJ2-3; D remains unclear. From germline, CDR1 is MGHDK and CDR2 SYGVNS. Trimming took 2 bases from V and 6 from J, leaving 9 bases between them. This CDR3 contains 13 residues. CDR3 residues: CASSELGSDTQYF. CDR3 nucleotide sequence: TGTGCCAGCAGTGAACTAGGGTCGGATACGCAGTATTTT.

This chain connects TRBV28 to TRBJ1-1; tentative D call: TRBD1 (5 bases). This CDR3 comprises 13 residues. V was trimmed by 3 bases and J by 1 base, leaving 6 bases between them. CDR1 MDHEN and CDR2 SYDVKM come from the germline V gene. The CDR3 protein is CASSLQGNTEAFF. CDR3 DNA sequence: TGTGCCAGCAGTTTGCAGGGGAACACTGAAGCTTTCTTT.